This T cell receptor beta chain was documented in a study of T cells in Graves' hyperthyroidism and ophthalmopathy. Regarding the study as a whole: Peripheral blood also featured most of the thyroid clonotypes expanded above 0.001.

Notes on this clonotype: As yet, its antigen is unknown.

The CDR3 totals 17 residues. Germline lookup yields CDR1 SGHAT and CDR2 FQNNGV. V shed 6 bases, J shed 1 base, and the junction held 10 bases outside the gene matches. Amplification targeted TCR beta CDR3 regions from RNA transcripts. HTBI primers drove first-round RT-PCR of the TCR CDR3. Each CDR3 protein gets one entry after TCRdb re-called the multiplex PCR reads with MiXCR. This table has over 650,000 distinct CDR3 sequences, just under 45% appearing once. The chain carries TRBV11-2 and TRBJ2-5, with 11 bases matching TRBD1. This TCR was sampled from an adult man with Graves' disease, either hyperthyroidism or ophthalmopathy (not recorded which). Sequenced sample: peripheral blood or thyroid tissue (not recorded which). As DNA, the CDR3 is TGTGCCAGCAGACCTACCGGGACAGGGGGGCGCCAAGAGACCCAGTACTTC. Protein product: CASRPTGTGGRQETQYF.